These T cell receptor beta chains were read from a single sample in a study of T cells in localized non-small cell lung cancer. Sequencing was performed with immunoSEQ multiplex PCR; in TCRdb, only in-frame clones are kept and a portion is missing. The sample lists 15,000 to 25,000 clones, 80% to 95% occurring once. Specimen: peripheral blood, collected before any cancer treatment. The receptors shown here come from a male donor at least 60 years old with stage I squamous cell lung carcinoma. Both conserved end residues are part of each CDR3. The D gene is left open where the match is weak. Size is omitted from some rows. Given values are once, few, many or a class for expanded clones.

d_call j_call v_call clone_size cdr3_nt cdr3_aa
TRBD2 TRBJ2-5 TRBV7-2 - TGTGCCAGCAGCTTAGCCGCGACTAGCGGGATCCCGTACCAAGAGACCCAGTACTTC CASSLAATSGIPYQETQYF
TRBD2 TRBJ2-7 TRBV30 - TGTGCCTGGAGTGAGGGACTAGCGGGACCCTACGAGCAGTACTTC CAWSEGLAGPYEQYF
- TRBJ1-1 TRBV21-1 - TGTGCCAGCAGGGGAGGGACAGGCCGGGGGTGGGACACTGAAGCTTTCTTT CASRGGTGRGWDTEAFF
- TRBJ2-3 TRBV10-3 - TGTGCCATCAGTTTGGGGGGACCCACAGATACGCAGTATTTT CAISLGGPTDTQYF
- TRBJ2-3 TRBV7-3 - TGTGCCAGCAGTTACAGCACAGATACGCAGTATTTT CASSYSTDTQYF
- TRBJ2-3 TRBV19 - TGTGCCAGTAAGCGGGTCCAGGGTAGCACAGATACGCAGTATTTT CASKRVQGSTDTQYF
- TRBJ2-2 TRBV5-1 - TGCGCCAGCAGCTTTGGCAGGGGGGGCACCGGGGAGCTGTTTTTT CASSFGRGGTGELFF
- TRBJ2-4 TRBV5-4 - TGTGCCAGCAGCTTTACAGGTTTAGCCAAAAACATTCAGTACTTC CASSFTGLAKNIQYF
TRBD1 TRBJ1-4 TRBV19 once TGTGCCAGTAACGGACAGGAGCTTTTTGAAAAACTGTTTTTT CASNGQELFEKLFF
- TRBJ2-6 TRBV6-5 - TGTGCCAGCAAGAGGGGCTCTGGGGCCAACGTCCTGACTTTC CASKRGSGANVLTF
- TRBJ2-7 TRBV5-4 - TGTGCCAGCAGCTTGGTGGTGGCACTCCTCACCTACGAGCAGTACTTC CASSLVVALLTYEQYF
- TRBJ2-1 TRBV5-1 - TGCGCCAGCAGGTTCGGACAAAACAATGAGCAGTTCTTC CASRFGQNNEQFF
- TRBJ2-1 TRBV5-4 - TGTGCCAGCAGCTTGGATCCCGGGGGTCCCTACAATGAGCAGTTCTTC CASSLDPGGPYNEQFF
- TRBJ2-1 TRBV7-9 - TGTGCCAGCAGCTCCAGGGGAGGGTCCTACAATGAGCAGTTCTTC CASSSRGGSYNEQFF
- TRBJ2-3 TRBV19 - TGTGCCAGTAGTATTCGGGCTTTAAGCACAGATACGCAGTATTTT CASSIRALSTDTQYF
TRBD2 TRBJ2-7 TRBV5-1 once TGCGCCAGCAGCCCGGGACTAGCGGGCTACGAGCAGTACTTC CASSPGLAGYEQYF
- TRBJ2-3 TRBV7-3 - TGTGCCAGCAGCTTACCCGGGGGCACAGATACGCAGTATTTT CASSLPGGTDTQYF
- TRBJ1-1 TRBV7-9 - TGTGCCAGCAGCTTAGACCAGGGAAGGACTGAAGCTTTCTTT CASSLDQGRTEAFF
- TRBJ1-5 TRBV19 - TGTGCCAGTGCTGGGGGATTGGGTCCTAGCAATCAGCCCCAGCATTTT CASAGGLGPSNQPQHF
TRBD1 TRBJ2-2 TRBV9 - TGTGCCAGCAGCGTAGGTAGGGTAACAGGGGCCGGGGAGCTGTTTTTT CASSVGRVTGAGELFF
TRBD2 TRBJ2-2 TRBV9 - TGTGCCAGCAGCGTAGGCGGACTAGCCACCACCGGGGAGCTGTTTTTT CASSVGGLATTGELFF
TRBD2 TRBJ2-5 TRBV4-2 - TGTGCCAGCAGCCAAGATGTCGGGACTACATACAGGGAGACCCAGTACTTC CASSQDVGTTYRETQYF
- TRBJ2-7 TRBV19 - TGTGCCTCTGGGCAGGGGATTTGGGGAGAGCAGTACTTC CASGQGIWGEQYF
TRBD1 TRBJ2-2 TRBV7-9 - TGTGCCAGCAGCACATACAGGGGGGACACCGGGGAGCTGTTTTTT CASSTYRGDTGELFF
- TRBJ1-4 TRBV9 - TGTGCCAGCAGCGTAGGGGTGTTGGGGGAAAAACTGTTTTTT CASSVGVLGEKLFF
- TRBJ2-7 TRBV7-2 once TGTGCCAGCAGCCCCCAGCAGAGCTACGAGCAGTACTTC CASSPQQSYEQYF
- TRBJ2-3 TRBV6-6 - TGTGCCAGCAGTTCCCGGGACGGATCCACAGATACGCAGTATTTT CASSSRDGSTDTQYF
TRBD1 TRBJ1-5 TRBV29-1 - TGCAGCGTTGGGACAGGGAGTAGCAATCAGCCCCAGCATTTT CSVGTGSSNQPQHF